This paragraph reports one TCR beta chain. Its antigen is as yet unknown. The junction does not match germline at one end; this may be a read error. The CDR3 has 17 amino acids. This specimen belongs to a study of tumor and adjacent non-tumor tissue in lung cancer. Whole-study context: The cohort had about twelve adenocarcinoma, a couple of squamous cell and 1 small cell patients. The patients, around 10 men and about 5 women, were roughly 31 to 80 with stage I to III disease.

No cell sorting was done before RNA was extracted from the tissue. More than 3 cm separated this lung sample from the edge of the tumor. Study outcomes and limitations: TCR diversity was significantly greater in tumor than normal lung tissue. Tumor repertoires had a smaller top 100 clone share than normal lung.

The library came from three nested PCR rounds adapted from ARM-PCR protocols. TCRdb passed the multiplex PCR reads through MiXCR, listing each CDR3 protein once. The sample holds more than 85,000 distinct CDR3 sequences, 65% seen once. The chain couples TRBV12-3 or TRBV12-4 to TRBJ2-3, with 12 positions matching TRBD2. The sequence was collected from a young man with non-small cell lung cancer. The specimen was distant non-tumor lung tissue. CDR3 region: CTSTALAGGVSTDTQYF. In DNA, the CDR3 is TGTACCAGTACCGCGCTAGCGGGGGGGGTAAGCACAGATACGCAGTATTTT.